Listed here are 3 T cell receptor beta chains from one sample, sequenced in a study of beta chain features in type 1 diabetes. Findings and caveats of the study: Shorter TCRB CDR3s, moderately but significantly so, marked every one of the four CD4+ subsets in Type 1 diabetes patients.

These receptors are not linked to any known antigen. Every bit of the isolated RNA underwent reverse transcription, so sequencing read expressed TCRB transcripts. Measured with immunoSEQ multiplex PCR; TCRdb has only the in-frame clones, and not every one. The sample includes some 200,000 clones, 16% seen only once; the top ten take 0.065% to 0.1%. Material: naive CD4+ T cells from blood. The origin of the receptors is a man younger than 45 with type 1 diabetes.

In this sample, this clone turned up a few times. V and J are TRBV19 and TRBJ2-7, with D perhaps matching TRBD2 (5 bases). V gave up 8 bases and J gave up 1 base, with 12 bases separating them. The CDR3 runs to 13 residues. Looked up from germline, CDR1 is LNHDA and CDR2 is SQIVND (reference sequence). Here the CDR3 reads CASSRAGSYEQYF. The CDR3 bases are TGTGCCAGTTCTAGGGCGGGTTCCTACGAGCAGTACTTC. The entire variable domain, with the rest obtained from reference TRBV19 and TRBJ2-7, is as follows: DGGITQSPKYLFRKEGQNVTLSCEQNLNHDAMYWYRQDPGQGLRLIYYSQIVNDFQKGDIAEGYSVSREKKESFPLTVTSAQKNPTAFYLCASSRAGSYEQYFGPGTRLTVT.

The rearrangement links TRBV6-1 to TRBJ2-5, with TRBD2 matching 8 bases. Germline V lookup: CDR1 MNHNS, CDR2 SASEGT. The ends lost 7 bases at V and 4 bases at J; junction bases unmatched: 2. The CDR3 runs to 12 residues. For the CDR3, the DNA is TGTGCCAGCAAGGCGGGAGGAGAGACCCAGTACTTC. Amino acid sequence: CASKAGGETQYF.

This clone was seen more than once but under ten times. The V and J genes are TRBV6-5 and TRBJ2-5; D may be TRBD2 (6 bases). CDR3 size: 15 residues. V dropped 4 bases and J dropped 1 base, with 13 bases sitting between them. Germline lookup yields CDR1 MNHEY and CDR2 SVGAGI. Here the CDR3 reads CASSWNSGIQETQYF. The CDR3 bases are TGTGCCAGCAGTTGGAATAGCGGTATCCAAGAGACCCAGTACTTC.